The 20 T cell receptor beta chains in this list originate from one sample, sequenced in a study of cytomegalovirus exposure and HLA in healthy donors. Vbeta (60) and Jbeta (13) primers were used in the PCR. The table came from immunoSEQ multiplex PCR; TCRdb's copy has only in-frame clones and leaves some out. The table records fewer than 200,000 clones, roughly 71% of them present only once. Sequenced material: PBMCs. These receptors originate from a woman aged 45-65 years in good health and CMV-seropositive.

This clone was seen just once. The chain couples TRBV29-1 to TRBJ2-3; the match to TRBD1 covers 11 bases. There are 12 residues in the CDR3. The V and J ends lost 7 bases and 5 bases, in that order; junction bases with no gene match: 2. Germline CDR1 SQVTM, CDR2 ANQGSEA. CDR3 in amino acids: CSGDRGRDTQYF. CDR3 DNA sequence: TGCAGCGGGGACAGGGGGAGAGATACGCAGTATTTT.

Turning to this clone: The same CDR3 also results from other DNA sequences found in this sample. The chain links TRBV5-6 to TRBJ2-7; TRBD1 agrees at 7 bases. The CDR3 is 13 residues long. J gave up 1 base and V 4 bases, and 2 bases lay outside the gene matches. Germline V gene data show CDR1 as SGHDT and CDR2 as YYEEEE. CDR3 sequence (DNA): TGTGCCAGCAGCCTGGGACAGTCCTACGAGCAGTACTTC. The encoded protein is CASSLGQSYEQYF. The full variable domain, its missing parts supplied by reference TRBV5-6 and TRBJ2-7, is DAGVTQSPTHLIKTRGQQVTLRCSPKSGHDTVSWYQQALGQGPQFIFQYYEEEERQRGNFPDRFSGHQFPNYSSELNVNALLLGDSALYLCASSLGQSYEQYFGPGTRLTVT.

There are a few counts of this clone. The chain recombines TRBV12-5 with TRBJ2-1; D is unclear. Germline V gene lookup returns CDR1 LGHNT and CDR2 FRNRAP. This CDR3 has 15 residues. The germline V and J ends were trimmed by 1 base and 2 bases, with 9 bases remaining between them. For the CDR3, the DNA is TGTGCTAGTGGTTTGGACTCTCTACCCTACAATGAGCAGTTCTTC. This encodes CASGLDSLPYNEQFF.

The J gene is TRBJ1-2, the V gene TRBV4-1; TRBD1 matches 9 bases. J was trimmed by 4 bases and V by 4 bases; bases with no gene match: 16. Germline CDR1 MGHRA, CDR2 YSYEKL. The CDR3 contains 18 residues. The CDR3 coding sequence is TGCGCCAGCAGCCGACAGGGGCCAGGACAGGGGTTCTTCTATGGCTACACCTTC. Encoded protein: CASSRQGPGQGFFYGYTF.

The chain carries TRBV7-9 and TRBJ2-1, with 12 positions matching TRBD2. The CDR3 extends over 13 amino acids. The J segment lost 13 bases and the V segment lost 5 bases, leaving 6 bases of the junction unmatched. CDR1 is SEHNR and CDR2 is FQNEAQ in the germline V gene (reference sequence). The CDR3 DNA is TGTGCCAGCAGCCCGACTAGCGGGGGCCCTCAGTTCTTC. Translating it yields CASSPTSGGPQFF.

This chain joins TRBV29-1 and TRBJ2-1, with D uncertain. The germline V gene encodes CDR1 SQVTM and CDR2 ANQGSEA. The CDR3 has 14 residues. V was shortened by 4 bases and J by 4 bases, with 14 bases between the two germline ends. The CDR3 protein is CSVGPRLVYNEQFF. The DNA of the CDR3 is TGCAGCGTTGGGCCGAGACTCGTATACAATGAGCAGTTCTTC.

The chain links TRBV5-1 to TRBJ2-5; D is possibly TRBD2 (6 bases). The CDR3 totals 13 residues. Per the germline V gene, CDR1 is SGHRS and CDR2 is YFSETQ. V was pared by 4 bases and J by 4 bases, with 11 bases between. CDR3 sequence (DNA): TGCGCCAGCAGCACCTTGGGGGGAGAGACCCAGTACTTC. Protein product: CASSTLGGETQYF.

This clone was seen only a few times. The chain couples TRBV29-1 to TRBJ2-1, with TRBD1 identical over 7 bases. The CDR3 has 12 amino acids. The V and J ends lost 3 bases and 5 bases, in that order; junction bases with no gene match: 1. The germline CDR1 and CDR2 sequences are SQVTM and ANQGSEA. For the CDR3, the DNA is TGCAGCGTTGACACAGGGGACAATGAGCAGTTCTTC. Its translation is CSVDTGDNEQFF.

A word on this clone: In the same sample, other DNA sequences code for this CDR3. This chain joins TRBV7-9 and TRBJ1-2, with D perhaps TRBD1 (5 bases). V lost 1 base and J 4 bases, leaving 7 bases between the germline ends. Germline CDR1 SEHNR, CDR2 FQNEAQ (reference sequence). The CDR3 covers 13 residues. The CDR3 reads CASSLGQSYGYTF. The CDR3 coding sequence is TGTGCCAGCAGCTTAGGACAGTCCTATGGCTACACCTTC.

The V and J genes are TRBV2 and TRBJ1-2; D is ambiguous. Trimming left V 6 bases short and J 0 bases short, with 14 bases between. Per the germline V gene, CDR1 is SNHLY and CDR2 is FYNNEI. The CDR3 spans 15 residues. The chain's CDR3 is CASSAEGWANYGYTF. The CDR3 DNA reads TGTGCCAGCAGCGCAGAGGGATGGGCTAACTATGGCTACACCTTC.

This clone was seen a single time. The chain links TRBV5-4 to TRBJ1-2, with D possibly being TRBD1 (6 bases). Germline V gives CDR1 SGHNT, CDR2 YYREEE (reference sequence). The CDR3 contains 14 residues. Trimming removed 3 bases at V and 7 bases at J, with 16 bases between. The CDR3 loop is CASSSSQGNSGYTF. The DNA of the CDR3 is TGTGCCAGCAGCTCTTCACAGGGTAATAGTGGCTACACCTTC.

The gene calls are TRBV6-1 and TRBJ2-7, with 7 nucleotides matching TRBD1. Germline CDR1 is MNHNS and CDR2 is SASEGT. J gave up 0 bases and V 6 bases, and 8 bases lay outside the gene matches. This CDR3 is built from 15 residues. CDR3 nucleotides: TGTGCCAGCAGAAACAGACAGGGAATCTCCTACGAGCAGTACTTC. It codes for CASRNRQGISYEQYF.

DNA for the CDR3: TGCGCCAGCAGCCAGCCAGCGGGGGGGCTTTTATTCTTC. Amino acid sequence: CASSQPAGGLLFF. The chain has TRBV4-1 and TRBJ2-1; 10 bases line up with TRBD2. Looked up from germline, CDR1 is MGHRA and CDR2 is YSYEKL. The V segment lost 3 bases and the J segment 16 bases; nucleotides outside the gene matches: 9. The CDR3 contains 13 residues.

V is TRBV2 and J is TRBJ2-1; 11 bases fit TRBD2. The V gene's germline CDR1 is SNHLY and CDR2 FYNNEI. The J segment lost 2 bases and the V segment lost 6 bases, leaving 6 bases of the junction unmatched. This CDR3 is 16 amino acids long. CDR3 in amino acids: CASSEYSGGAYNEQFF. DNA for the CDR3: TGTGCCAGCAGCGAATATAGCGGGGGGGCCTACAATGAGCAGTTCTTC.

The genes are TRBV11-2 and TRBJ1-1, with D maybe TRBD1 (6 bases). The CDR3 is 14 amino acids. V was pared by 5 bases and J by 5 bases, with 15 bases between. Germline V CDR1 and CDR2: SGHAT, FQNNGV. The DNA of the CDR3 is TGTGCCAGCAGCCCCCGACAGGCTTCAACTGAAGCTTTCTTT. Translated: CASSPRQASTEAFF.

The chain couples TRBV6-5 to TRBJ1-2; 7 nucleotides match TRBD1. The J segment lost 7 bases and the V segment lost 2 bases, leaving 7 bases of the junction unmatched. The CDR3 is made up of 14 amino acids. Looked up from germline, CDR1 is MNHEY and CDR2 is SVGAGI. CDR3 coding DNA: TGTGCCAGCAGTTACAGTAGAGGGGGCCTTGGCTACACCTTC. This codes for CASSYSRGGLGYTF.

This clone was picked up a small number of times. The chain joins TRBV5-6 to TRBJ1-1; TRBD1 matches 8 bases. The CDR3 spans 15 residues. J was trimmed by 4 bases and V by 2 bases; bases with no gene match: 7. CDR1 and CDR2 (germline): SGHDT, YYEEEE. This chain's CDR3 is CASSLDQGAGTEAFF. The CDR3 DNA is TGTGCCAGCAGCTTAGACCAGGGGGCCGGCACTGAAGCTTTCTTT. The full variable domain, completed using reference TRBV5-6 and TRBJ1-1, is DAGVTQSPTHLIKTRGQQVTLRCSPKSGHDTVSWYQQALGQGPQFIFQYYEEEERQRGNFPDRFSGHQFPNYSSELNVNALLLGDSALYLCASSLDQGAGTEAFFGQGTRLTVV.

This chain links TRBV28 with TRBJ1-2, with 10 bases matching TRBD1. This CDR3 has 13 residues. Germline CDR1 reads MDHEN; CDR2 reads SYDVKM. J gave up 8 bases and V 2 bases, and 2 bases lay outside the gene matches. The CDR3 loop is CASSLGQGGGYTF. DNA for the CDR3: TGTGCCAGCAGTTTAGGACAGGGGGGCGGCTACACCTTC.

The chain is built from TRBV25-1 and TRBJ2-5; 10 nucleotides align to TRBD2. Germline lookup yields CDR1 MGHDK and CDR2 SYGVNS. The CDR3 is made up of 14 amino acids. The ends lost 4 bases at V and 4 bases at J; junction bases unmatched: 3. The CDR3 reads CASSVSGGAETQYF. Here the CDR3 DNA reads TGTGCCAGCAGTGTAAGCGGGGGGGCAGAGACCCAGTACTTC.

This sequence joins TRBV7-9 and TRBJ2-5; no reliable D call. This CDR3 has 14 amino acids. CDR1 SEHNR and CDR2 FQNEAQ come from the germline V gene (reference sequence). Trimming shortened V by 3 bases and J by 1 base, and 9 bases separated the two germline ends. CDR3 DNA: TGTGCCAGCAGCTTGTCCGTGGCCCAAGAGACCCAGTACTTC. It encodes CASSLSVAQETQYF. Full variable domain (rest looked up from reference TRBV7-9 and TRBJ2-5): DTGVSQNPRHKITKRGQNVTFRCDPISEHNRLYWYRQTLGQGPEFLTYFQNEAQLEKSRLLSDRFSAERPKGSFSTLEIQRTEQGDSAMYLCASSLSVAQETQYFGPGTRLLVL.